This T cell receptor beta chain was sequenced in a study of human T cells and chemical hapten exposure. Study conclusions and caveats: Sensitization with DPC brought no change to TCRs above 1 in 1000 in frequency. Significantly more large CDR3 similarity clusters were formed by expanded TCRs than by controls.

On this clonotype: The antigen is not known.

Library preparation tagged each individual cDNA molecule with a unique molecular identifier. TCRdb reprocessed the RACE reads with MiXCR, giving one entry per CDR3 protein. Among around 110,000 distinct CDR3 sequences listed, roughly 12% were seen once. The CDR3 consists of 12 residues. The germline V gene encodes CDR1 SGHNT and CDR2 YYREEE (reference sequence). V lost 4 bases, J lost 7 bases, and 5 bases stayed unmatched. The time point is: patch test 1, 2 weeks after DPC sensitization. Stated treatment: therapeutic diphenylcyclopropenone sensitization with weekly scalp DPC. The rearrangement joins TRBV5-4 to TRBJ2-7; 7 positions agree with TRBD1. The source was whole blood, collected in connection with sensitization to the hapten diphenylcyclopropenone (DPC). This clonotype originated in a woman in her fifties or sixties with alopecia areata. Some clones in this sample may be carry-over from other donors' samples. In DNA, the CDR3 is TGTGCCAGCAGCCCTAACAGGGGAGAGCAGTACTTC. It specifies CASSPNRGEQYF.